Listed below are T cell receptor beta chains from one sample, sequenced in a study of T cell repertoires in aging, cancer and after chemotherapy. TCRdb fed the multiplex PCR reads into MiXCR, producing one record per CDR3 protein. This sample yields over 8,500 distinct CDR3 sequences, of which around 22% are seen a single time; around 2.5% belongs to the top ten. The sequenced sample consisted of blood. The receptors derive from a human donor in good health. CDR3s include the opening cysteine and the closing phenylalanine or tryptophan. Each record gives: clone size, V gene, D gene, J gene, CDR3 protein, CDR3 DNA. A D gene is named only where the DNA matches it firmly. Expanded clones are given a class, and other clones once, few, many or no size at all.

once	TRBV27	NA	TRBJ2-5	CASSLEGGWTQYF	TGTGCCAGCAGTTTAGAGGGGGGGTGGACCCAGTACTTC
NA	TRBV19	TRBD1	TRBJ2-2	CASSGTAKTGELFF	TGTGCCAGTAGTGGGACAGCGAAGACCGGGGAGCTGTTTTTT
few	TRBV5-1	NA	TRBJ1-4	CASSLANVNNEKLFF	TGCGCCAGCAGCTTGGCAAACGTGAATAATGAAAAACTGTTTTTT
few	TRBV7-6	NA	TRBJ2-3	CASNLRPALPTDTQYF	TGTGCCAGCAACTTAAGACCTGCCCTCCCCACAGATACGCAGTATTTT
few	TRBV7-9	TRBD2	TRBJ2-7	CASSPHAGTSGTNSYEQYF	TGTGCCAGCAGCCCCCACGCGGGGACTAGCGGGACCAACTCCTACGAGCAGTACTTC
medium-sized	TRBV6-5	NA	TRBJ2-1	CASRGLNEQFF	TGTGCCAGCAGGGGACTTAATGAGCAGTTCTTC
medium-sized	TRBV4-1	TRBD1	TRBJ1-6	CASSHGTDKNDF	TGCGCCAGCAGCCACGGGACAGACAAAAACGACTTT
few	TRBV14	TRBD2	TRBJ2-3	CASSQVAGAGRTDTQYF	TGTGCCAGCAGCCAAGTGGCGGGAGCGGGGCGCACAGATACGCAGTATTTT
NA	TRBV6-2/TRBV6-3	NA	TRBJ2-3	CASSYGAEDTQYF	TGTGCCAGCAGTTACGGGGCTGAAGATACGCAGTATTTT
NA	TRBV28	TRBD2	TRBJ2-1	CASSLFGTSGINEQFF	TGTGCCAGCAGTCTTTTCGGGACTAGCGGGATCAATGAGCAGTTCTTC
few	TRBV7-2	NA	TRBJ1-1	CASSLNWGTEAFF	TGTGCCAGCAGCTTAAATTGGGGAACTGAAGCTTTCTTT
NA	TRBV5-6	NA	TRBJ1-1	CASSFVGKENTEAFF	TGTGCCAGCAGCTTCGTTGGGAAGGAGAACACTGAAGCTTTCTTT
medium-sized	TRBV6-2/TRBV6-3	TRBD2	TRBJ2-7	CASTLREVYEQYF	TGTGCCAGCACGTTGCGGGAGGTTTACGAGCAGTACTTC
NA	TRBV6-5	NA	TRBJ2-3	CASSPMSGAPLGTQYF	TGTGCCAGCAGTCCGATGAGTGGGGCGCCCCTTGGTACGCAGTATTTT
NA	TRBV28	NA	TRBJ2-1	CASSNRNLISNEQFF	TGTGCCAGCAGCAACCGAAACCTCATTAGCAATGAGCAGTTCTTC
NA	TRBV4-1	TRBD1	TRBJ1-1	CASSQWTGPRDTEAFF	TGCGCCAGCAGCCAGTGGACAGGGCCCAGGGACACTGAAGCTTTCTTT
few	TRBV7-2	TRBD1	TRBJ2-7	CASSLVGTGVYEQYF	TGTGCCAGCAGCTTAGTGGGGACAGGGGTCTACGAGCAGTACTTC
once	TRBV7-2	NA	TRBJ1-5	CARSLDLGPQHF	TGTGCCAGAAGCTTAGATTTGGGGCCCCAGCATTTT
few	TRBV6-2/TRBV6-3	NA	TRBJ1-6	CASSTRQTLSYNSPLHF	TGTGCCAGCAGCACAAGACAGACCCTCTCCTATAATTCACCCCTCCACTTT
few	TRBV19	TRBD2	TRBJ2-1	CASSIDLAVGYNEQFF	TGTGCCAGTAGTATAGATCTAGCGGTAGGATACAATGAGCAGTTCTTC
NA	TRBV3-2	NA	TRBJ1-5	CASSRRTRGRSQPQHF	TGTGCCAGCAGCCGAAGGACTAGGGGTAGAAGTCAGCCCCAGCATTTT
few	TRBV14	NA	TRBJ1-2	CASSQAPVNYGYTF	TGTGCCAGCAGCCAAGCTCCCGTAAACTATGGCTACACCTTC
NA	TRBV25-1	NA	TRBJ2-3	CASSSGWRHTTQYF	TGTGCCAGCAGTTCTGGATGGAGACATACTACGCAGTATTTT
medium-sized	TRBV20-1	NA	TRBJ1-1	CSARDGGRGEALEAFF	TGCAGTGCTAGAGATGGGGGGCGAGGGGAGGCGCTGGAAGCTTTCTTT
medium-sized	TRBV5-4	NA	TRBJ1-2	CASSLERSTYGGYTF	TGTGCCAGCAGCTTGGAGAGAAGTACTTATGGCGGCTACACCTTC
NA	TRBV4-2	NA	TRBJ2-6	CASSQDFTAGANVLTF	TGTGCCAGCAGCCAAGATTTTACAGCTGGGGCCAACGTCCTGACTTTC
medium-sized	TRBV7-2	TRBD2	TRBJ2-1	CASSLGLAGNEQFF	TGTGCCAGCAGCTTAGGACTAGCGGGAAATGAGCAGTTCTTC
few	TRBV7-2	TRBD1	TRBJ2-5	CASSPWTGLSQETQYF	TGTGCCAGCAGCCCTTGGACAGGTTTGAGCCAAGAGACCCAGTACTTC